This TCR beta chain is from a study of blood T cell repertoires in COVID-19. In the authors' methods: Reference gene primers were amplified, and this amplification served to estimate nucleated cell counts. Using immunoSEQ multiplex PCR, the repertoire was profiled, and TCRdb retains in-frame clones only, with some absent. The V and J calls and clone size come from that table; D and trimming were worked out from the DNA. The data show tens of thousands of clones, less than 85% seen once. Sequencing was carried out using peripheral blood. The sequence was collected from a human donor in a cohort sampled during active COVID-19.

CDR3 loop: CASSLPTGGSQPQHF. The CDR3 DNA is TGTGCCAGCAGCTTACCGACAGGGGGGAGTCAGCCCCAGCATTTT. The gene calls are TRBV7-2 and TRBJ1-5, with TRBD1 identical over 9 bases. Trimming at V came to 2 bases and at J to 6 bases, leaving 5 bases not matched to a gene. Per germline, CDR1 SGHTA and CDR2 FQGNSA. This CDR3 has 15 residues.